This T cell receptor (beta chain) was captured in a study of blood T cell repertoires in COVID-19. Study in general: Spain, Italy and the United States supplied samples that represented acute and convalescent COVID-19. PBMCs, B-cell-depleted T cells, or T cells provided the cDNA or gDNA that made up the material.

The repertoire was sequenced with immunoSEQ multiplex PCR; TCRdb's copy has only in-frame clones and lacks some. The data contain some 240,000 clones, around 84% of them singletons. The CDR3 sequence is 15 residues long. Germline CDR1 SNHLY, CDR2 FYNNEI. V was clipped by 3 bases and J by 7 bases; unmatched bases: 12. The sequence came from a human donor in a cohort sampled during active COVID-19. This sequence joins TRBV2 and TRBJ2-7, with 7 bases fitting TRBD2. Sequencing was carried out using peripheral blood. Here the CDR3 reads CASSDMGRAYREQYF. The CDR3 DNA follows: TGTGCCAGCAGTGACATGGGGAGGGCCTATCGGGAGCAGTACTTC.